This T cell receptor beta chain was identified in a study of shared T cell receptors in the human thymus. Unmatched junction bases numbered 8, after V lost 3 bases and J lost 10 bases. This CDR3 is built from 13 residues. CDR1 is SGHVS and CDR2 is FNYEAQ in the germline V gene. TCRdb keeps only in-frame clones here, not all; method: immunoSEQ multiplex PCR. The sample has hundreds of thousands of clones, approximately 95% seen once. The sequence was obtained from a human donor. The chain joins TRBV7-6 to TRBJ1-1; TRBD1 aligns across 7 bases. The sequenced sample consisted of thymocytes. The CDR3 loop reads CASSFLRQGSAFF. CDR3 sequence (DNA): TGTGCCAGCAGCTTTCTAAGACAGGGCTCAGCTTTCTTT.